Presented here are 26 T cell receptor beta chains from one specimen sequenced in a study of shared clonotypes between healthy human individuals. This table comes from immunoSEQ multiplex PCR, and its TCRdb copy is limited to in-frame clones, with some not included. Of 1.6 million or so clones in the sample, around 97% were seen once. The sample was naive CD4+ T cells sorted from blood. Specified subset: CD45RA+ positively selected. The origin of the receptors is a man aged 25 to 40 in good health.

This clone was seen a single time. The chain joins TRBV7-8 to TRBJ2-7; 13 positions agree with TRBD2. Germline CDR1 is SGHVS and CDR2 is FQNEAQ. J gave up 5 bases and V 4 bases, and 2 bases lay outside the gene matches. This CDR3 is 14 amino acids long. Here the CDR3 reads CASSSGTSGNEQYF. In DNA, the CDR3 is TGTGCCAGCAGCTCCGGGACTAGCGGGAACGAGCAGTACTTC.

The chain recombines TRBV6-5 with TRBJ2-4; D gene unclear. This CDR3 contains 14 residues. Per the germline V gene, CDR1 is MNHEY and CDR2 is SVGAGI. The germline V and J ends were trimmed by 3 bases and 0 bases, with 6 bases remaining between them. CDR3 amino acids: CASSYLSAKNIQYF. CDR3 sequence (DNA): TGTGCCAGCAGTTATTTGTCAGCCAAAAACATTCAGTACTTC.

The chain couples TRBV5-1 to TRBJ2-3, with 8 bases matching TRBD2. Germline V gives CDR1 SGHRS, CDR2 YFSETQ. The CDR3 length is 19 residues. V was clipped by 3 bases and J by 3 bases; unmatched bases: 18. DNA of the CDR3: TGCGCCAGCAGCTCTGCTTTGTTAGCGGGAATTTCATCGACAGATACGCAGTATTTT. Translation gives CASSSALLAGISSTDTQYF. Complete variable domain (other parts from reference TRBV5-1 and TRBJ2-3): KAGVTQTPRYLIKTRGQQVTLSCSPISGHRSVSWYQQTPGQGLQFLFEYFSETQRNKGNFPGRFSGRQFSNSRSEMNVSTLELGDSALYLCASSSALLAGISSTDTQYFGPGTRLTVL.

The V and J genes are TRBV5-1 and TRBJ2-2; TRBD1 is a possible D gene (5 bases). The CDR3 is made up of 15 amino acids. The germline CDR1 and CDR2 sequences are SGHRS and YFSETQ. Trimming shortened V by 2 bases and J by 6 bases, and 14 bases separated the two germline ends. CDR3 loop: CASSFETGYPGELFF. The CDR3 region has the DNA TGCGCCAGCAGCTTCGAAACAGGTTATCCCGGGGAGCTGTTTTTT. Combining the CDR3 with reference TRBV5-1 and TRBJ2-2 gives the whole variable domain KAGVTQTPRYLIKTRGQQVTLSCSPISGHRSVSWYQQTPGQGLQFLFEYFSETQRNKGNFPGRFSGRQFSNSRSEMNVSTLELGDSALYLCASSFETGYPGELFFGEGSRLTVL.

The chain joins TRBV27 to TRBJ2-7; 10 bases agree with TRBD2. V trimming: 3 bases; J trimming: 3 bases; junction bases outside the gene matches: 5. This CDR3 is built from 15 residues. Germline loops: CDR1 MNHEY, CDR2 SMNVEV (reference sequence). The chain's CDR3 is CASSFLSGRRYEQYF. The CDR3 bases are TGTGCCAGCAGTTTCCTTAGCGGGAGGCGCTACGAGCAGTACTTC.

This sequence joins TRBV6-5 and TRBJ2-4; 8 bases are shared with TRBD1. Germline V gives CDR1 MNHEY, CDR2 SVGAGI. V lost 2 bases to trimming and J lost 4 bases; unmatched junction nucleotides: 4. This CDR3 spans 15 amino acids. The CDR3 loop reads CASSYGRDRKNIQYF. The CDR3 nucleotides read TGTGCCAGCAGTTACGGGCGGGACAGGAAAAACATTCAGTACTTC.

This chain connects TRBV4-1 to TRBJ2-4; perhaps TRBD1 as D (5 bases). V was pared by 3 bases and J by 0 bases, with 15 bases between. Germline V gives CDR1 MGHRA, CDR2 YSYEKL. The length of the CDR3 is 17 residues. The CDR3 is CASSHLPRGLAKNIQYF. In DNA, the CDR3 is TGCGCCAGCAGCCATCTCCCAAGGGGATTAGCCAAAAACATTCAGTACTTC.

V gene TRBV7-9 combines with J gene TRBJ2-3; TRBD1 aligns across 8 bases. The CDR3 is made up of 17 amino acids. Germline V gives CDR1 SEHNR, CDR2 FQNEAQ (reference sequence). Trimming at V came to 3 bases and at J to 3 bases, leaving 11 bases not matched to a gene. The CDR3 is CASSFIRRQGRTDTQYF. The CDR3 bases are TGTGCCAGCAGCTTTATCCGCCGACAGGGGAGGACAGATACGCAGTATTTT.

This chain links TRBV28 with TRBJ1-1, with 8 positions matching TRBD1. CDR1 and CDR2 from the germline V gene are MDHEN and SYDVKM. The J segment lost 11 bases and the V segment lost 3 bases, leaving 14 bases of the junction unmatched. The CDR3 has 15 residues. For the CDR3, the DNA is TGTGCCAGCAGTTTTTGGGACAGGCAGAGAAAAGTGGCTTTCTTT. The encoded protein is CASSFWDRQRKVAFF. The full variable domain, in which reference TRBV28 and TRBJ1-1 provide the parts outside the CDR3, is DVKVTQSSRYLVKRTGEKVFLECVQDMDHENMFWYRQDPGLGLRLIYFSYDVKMKEKGDIPEGYSVSREKKERFSLILESASTNQTSMYLCASSFWDRQRKVAFFGQGTRLTVV.

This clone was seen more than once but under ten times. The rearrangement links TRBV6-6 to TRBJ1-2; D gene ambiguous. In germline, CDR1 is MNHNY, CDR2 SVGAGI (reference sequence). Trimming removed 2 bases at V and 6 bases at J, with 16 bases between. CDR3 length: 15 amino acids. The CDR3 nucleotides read TGTGCCAGCAGTTACAGCGACGCCCTCGGAAATGGCTACACCTTC. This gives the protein CASSYSDALGNGYTF.

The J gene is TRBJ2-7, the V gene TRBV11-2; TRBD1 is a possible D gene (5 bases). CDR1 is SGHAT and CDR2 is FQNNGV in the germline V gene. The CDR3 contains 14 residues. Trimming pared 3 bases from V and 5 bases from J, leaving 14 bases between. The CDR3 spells CASSFAGKVNEQYF. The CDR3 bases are TGTGCCAGCAGCTTTGCAGGGAAGGTCAACGAGCAGTACTTC.

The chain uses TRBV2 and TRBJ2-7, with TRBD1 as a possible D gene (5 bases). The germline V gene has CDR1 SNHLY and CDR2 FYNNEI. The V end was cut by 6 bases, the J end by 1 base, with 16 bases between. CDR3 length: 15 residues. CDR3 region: CASRLDSPLSYEQYF. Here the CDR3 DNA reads TGTGCCAGCAGACTTGACAGTCCATTGTCCTACGAGCAGTACTTC.

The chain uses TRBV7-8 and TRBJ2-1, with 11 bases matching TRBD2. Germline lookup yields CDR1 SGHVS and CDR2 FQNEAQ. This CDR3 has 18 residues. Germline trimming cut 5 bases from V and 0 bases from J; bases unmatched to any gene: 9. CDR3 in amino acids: CASSGTSGSTSSYNEQFF. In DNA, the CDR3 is TGTGCCAGCAGCGGTACTAGCGGGAGTACGAGCTCCTACAATGAGCAGTTCTTC.

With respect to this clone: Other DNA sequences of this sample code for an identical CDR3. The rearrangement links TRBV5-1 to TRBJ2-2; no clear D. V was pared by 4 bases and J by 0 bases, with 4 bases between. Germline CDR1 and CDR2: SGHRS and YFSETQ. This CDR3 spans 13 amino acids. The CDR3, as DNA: TGCGCCAGCAGCAGGACGAACACCGGGGAGCTGTTTTTT. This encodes CASSRTNTGELFF.

The CDR3 DNA sequence: TGTGCCTGGAGTGTACGCTGGGGGGACGAGCAGTACTTC. Encoded protein: CAWSVRWGDEQYF. This chain uses TRBV30 with TRBJ2-7; perhaps TRBD2 as D (6 bases). The CDR3 contains 13 residues. Germline V gene data show CDR1 as GTSNPN and CDR2 as SVGIG (reference sequence). The germline V and J ends were trimmed by 0 bases and 5 bases, with 11 bases remaining between them.

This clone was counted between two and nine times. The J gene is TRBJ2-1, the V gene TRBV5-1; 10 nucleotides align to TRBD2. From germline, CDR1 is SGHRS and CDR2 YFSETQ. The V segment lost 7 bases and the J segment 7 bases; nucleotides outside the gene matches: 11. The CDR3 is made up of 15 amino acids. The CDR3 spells CASSPAGGPRNEQFF. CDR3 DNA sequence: TGCGCCAGCTCCCCAGCGGGAGGGCCTAGGAATGAGCAGTTCTTC.

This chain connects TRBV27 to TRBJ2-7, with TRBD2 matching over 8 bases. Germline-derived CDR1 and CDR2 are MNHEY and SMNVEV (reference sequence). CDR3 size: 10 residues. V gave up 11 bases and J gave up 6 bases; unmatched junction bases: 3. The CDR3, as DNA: TGTGCCGGGGGGACTAGCGAGCAGTACTTC. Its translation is CAGGTSEQYF.

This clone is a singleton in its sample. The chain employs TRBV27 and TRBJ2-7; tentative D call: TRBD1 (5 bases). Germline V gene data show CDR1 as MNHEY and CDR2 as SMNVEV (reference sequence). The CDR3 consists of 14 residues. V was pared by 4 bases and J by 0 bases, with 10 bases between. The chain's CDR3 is CASSWGARSYEQYF. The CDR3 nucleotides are TGTGCCAGCAGTTGGGGCGCTCGCTCCTACGAGCAGTACTTC.

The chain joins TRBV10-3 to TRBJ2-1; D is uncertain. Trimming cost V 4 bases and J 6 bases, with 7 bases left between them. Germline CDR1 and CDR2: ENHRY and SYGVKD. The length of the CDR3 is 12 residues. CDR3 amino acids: CAISGNSNEQFF. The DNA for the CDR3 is TGTGCCATCAGTGGGAACTCCAATGAGCAGTTCTTC.

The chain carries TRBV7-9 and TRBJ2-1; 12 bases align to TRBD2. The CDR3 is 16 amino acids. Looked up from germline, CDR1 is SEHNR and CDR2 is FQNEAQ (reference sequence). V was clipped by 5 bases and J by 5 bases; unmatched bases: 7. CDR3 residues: CASSTTTSGRNNEQFF. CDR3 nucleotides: TGTGCCAGCAGCACCACAACTAGCGGGAGGAACAATGAGCAGTTCTTC.

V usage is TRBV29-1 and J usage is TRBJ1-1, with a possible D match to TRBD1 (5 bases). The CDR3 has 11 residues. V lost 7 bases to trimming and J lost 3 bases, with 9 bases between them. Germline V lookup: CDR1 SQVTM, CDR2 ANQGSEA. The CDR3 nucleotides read TGCAGCGCCCGGGGGGACACTGAAGCTTTCTTT. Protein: CSARGDTEAFF. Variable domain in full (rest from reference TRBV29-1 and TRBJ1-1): SAVISQKPSRDICQRGTSLTIQCQVDSQVTMMFWYRQQPGQSLTLIATANQGSEATYESGFVIDKFPISRPNLTFSTLTVSNMSPEDSSIYLCSARGDTEAFFGQGTRLTVV.

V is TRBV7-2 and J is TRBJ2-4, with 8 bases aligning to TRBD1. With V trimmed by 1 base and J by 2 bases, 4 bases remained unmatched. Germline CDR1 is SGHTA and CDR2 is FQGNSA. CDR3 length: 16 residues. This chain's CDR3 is CASSLVRTGTKNIQYF. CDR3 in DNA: TGTGCCAGCAGCTTAGTCAGGACAGGGACCAAAAACATTCAGTACTTC.

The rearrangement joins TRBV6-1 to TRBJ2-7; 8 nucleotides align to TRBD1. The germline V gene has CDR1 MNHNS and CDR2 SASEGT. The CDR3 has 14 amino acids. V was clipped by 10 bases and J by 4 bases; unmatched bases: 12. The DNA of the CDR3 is TGTGCCACCGGCCAGCGGACAGGGAGTTACGAGCAGTACTTC. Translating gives CATGQRTGSYEQYF.

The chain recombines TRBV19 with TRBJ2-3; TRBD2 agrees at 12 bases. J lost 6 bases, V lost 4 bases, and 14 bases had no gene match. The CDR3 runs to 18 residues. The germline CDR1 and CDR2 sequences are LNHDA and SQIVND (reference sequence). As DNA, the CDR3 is TGTGCCAGTAGTAAGGGGGGGTCTAGCGGGAGGGCCGTGGATACGCAGTATTTT. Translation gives CASSKGGSSGRAVDTQYF. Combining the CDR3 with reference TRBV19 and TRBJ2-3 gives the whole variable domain DGGITQSPKYLFRKEGQNVTLSCEQNLNHDAMYWYRQDPGQGLRLIYYSQIVNDFQKGDIAEGYSVSREKKESFPLTVTSAQKNPTAFYLCASSKGGSSGRAVDTQYFGPGTRLTVL.

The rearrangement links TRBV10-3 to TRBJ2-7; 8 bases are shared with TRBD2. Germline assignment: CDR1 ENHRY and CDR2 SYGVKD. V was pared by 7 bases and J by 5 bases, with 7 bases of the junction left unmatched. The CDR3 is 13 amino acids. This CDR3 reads CAITAGAKDEQYF. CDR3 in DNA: TGTGCCATCACAGCGGGAGCTAAGGACGAGCAGTACTTC.

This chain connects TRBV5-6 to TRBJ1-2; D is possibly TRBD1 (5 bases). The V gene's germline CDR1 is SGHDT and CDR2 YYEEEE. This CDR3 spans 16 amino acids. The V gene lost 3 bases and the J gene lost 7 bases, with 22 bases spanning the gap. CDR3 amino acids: CASSSLNDSPNLGYTF. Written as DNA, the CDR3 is TGTGCCAGCAGCTCCCTTAACGACAGCCCCAACCTTGGCTACACCTTC.